Listed below are T cell receptor beta chains from one sample, sequenced in a study of human T cells and chemical hapten exposure. Each CDR3 protein gets one entry after TCRdb re-called the RACE reads with MiXCR. There are roughly 160,000 distinct CDR3 sequences in the sample; approximately 15% occur only once, and about 1.8% lies in the top ten. The material was whole blood, obtained in connection with sensitization to the hapten diphenylcyclopropenone (DPC). These receptors were collected from a woman aged 25 to 39 with alopecia areata. Some clones in this sample may be carry-over from other donors' samples. Both conserved end residues are part of each CDR3. A D gene is named only where the DNA matches it firmly. The size of a clone is reported for some rows only, either as once, few or many, or as a class for expanded clones.

clone size,J gene,D gene,V gene,CDR3 DNA,CDR3 protein
many,TRBJ2-7,TRBD1,TRBV10-3,TGTGCCATCAGGACCGGGACAGGGATCGACGAGCAGTACTTC,CAIRTGTGIDEQYF
NA,TRBJ1-5,NA,TRBV6-1,TGTGCCACCGAGGGCCAGCGCAATCAGCCCCAGCATTTT,CATEGQRNQPQHF
many,TRBJ1-5,TRBD1,TRBV11-2,TGTGCCAGCAGCCAGGGGGGACAGGAGCCCCAGCATTTT,CASSQGGQEPQHF
many,TRBJ2-3,NA,TRBV13,TGTGCCAGCAGCCGGCTAGGGGACACTACCACAGATACGCAGTATTTT,CASSRLGDTTTDTQYF
few,TRBJ2-2,NA,TRBV4-1,TGCGCCAGCAGCGTGGCGCGTCAGGACACCGGGGAGCTGTTTTTT,CASSVARQDTGELFF
NA,TRBJ2-1,NA,TRBV11-3,TGTGTCAGCAGCACCTGGCCCGGGATTGGACACAATGAGCAGTTCTTC,CVSSTWPGIGHNEQFF
NA,TRBJ2-1,NA,TRBV3-2,TGTGCCAGCAGCCTAATGACGGGGACAGGGAGTCATGAGCAGTTCTTC,CASSLMTGTGSHEQFF
few,TRBJ2-5,TRBD2,TRBV5-1,TGCGCCAGCAGCTTCGGGACTAGCGGACAAGAGACCCAGTACTTC,CASSFGTSGQETQYF
NA,TRBJ2-5,NA,TRBV9,TGTGCCAGCAACGGAGACAAGGGGAACCAAGAGACCCAGTACTTC,CASNGDKGNQETQYF
NA,TRBJ2-4,NA,TRBV4-3,TGCGCCCAATGGAGGGGGAAGGAAAACATTCAGTACTTC,CAQWRGKENIQYF
many,TRBJ2-6,NA,TRBV12-3/TRBV12-4,TGTGCCAGCAGTTTATCGAACGGGGCCAACGTCCTGACTTTC,CASSLSNGANVLTF
few,TRBJ2-1,NA,TRBV11-3,TGTGCCAGCAGCTTAAATGCAAATGAGCAGTTCTTC,CASSLNANEQFF
many,TRBJ2-2,TRBD2,TRBV5-1,TGCGCCAGCCGGACTAGCGGGAGTGTAGTAAACACCGGGGAGCTGTTTTTT,CASRTSGSVVNTGELFF
few,TRBJ1-5,NA,TRBV6-2/TRBV6-3,TGTGCCAGCAGTTACATGGGGGGCAGCAATCAGCCCCAGCATTTT,CASSYMGGSNQPQHF
NA,TRBJ1-1,NA,TRBV11-2,TGTGCCAGCAGCTTAGCGCGGGTCATGAACACTGAAGCTTTCTTT,CASSLARVMNTEAFF
few,TRBJ2-1,TRBD2,TRBV7-8,TGTGCCAGTATAGCGGGAGGGAGATATGAGCAGTTCTTC,CASIAGGRYEQFF
many,TRBJ1-3,TRBD1,TRBV2,TGTGCCAGCTCCGGGACAGGGGGCTCTGGAAACACCATATATTTT,CASSGTGGSGNTIYF
few,TRBJ2-1,NA,TRBV7-3,TGTGCCAGCAGCTTAAAGGCGGGTGAGCAGTTCTTC,CASSLKAGEQFF
few,TRBJ2-6,TRBD1,TRBV5-5,TGTGCCAGCAGCTGGACAGGGGGCGGCTCTGGGGCCAACGTCCTGACTTTC,CASSWTGGGSGANVLTF
NA,TRBJ2-3,NA,TRBV12-3/TRBV12-4,TGTGCCAGCAGTTTAGGCCGGGCGGTAGATACGCAGTATTTT,CASSLGRAVDTQYF
NA,TRBJ2-3,NA,TRBV9,TGTGCCAGCAGCCATCAAGATACGCAGTATTTT,CASSHQDTQYF
few,TRBJ2-3,NA,TRBV7-2,TGTGCCAGCAGGGGGTCGGCAGATACGCAGTATTTT,CASRGSADTQYF
few,TRBJ2-7,NA,TRBV29-1,TGCACCGATTCAGGGTTCCTGGAATCCCACTTTACGGAGCAGTACTTC,CTDSGFLESHFTEQYF
many,TRBJ2-3,NA,TRBV6-2/TRBV6-3,TGTGCCAGCAGTTACACTAGCACAGATACGCAGTATTTT,CASSYTSTDTQYF
many,TRBJ1-2,TRBD1,TRBV29-1,TGCAGCGTTGTGGTTTGGCAGGGGGAAGGCTACACCTTC,CSVVVWQGEGYTF
few,TRBJ2-1,TRBD2,TRBV7-2,TGTGCCAGCAGGCGGACTAGCGGCTACAATGAGCAGTTCTTC,CASRRTSGYNEQFF
few,TRBJ1-6,NA,TRBV6-1,TGTGCCAGCAGTGAACAGGCCAACGGGAATTCACCCCTCCACTTT,CASSEQANGNSPLHF
NA,TRBJ2-5,TRBD2,TRBV11-3,TGTGCCAGCAGCCCGCGGGGGGGCGAGACCCAGTACTTC,CASSPRGGETQYF
few,TRBJ2-2,NA,TRBV6-2/TRBV6-3,TGTGCCAGCAGTTCGGGGGTCCGGACCGGGGAGCTGTTTTTT,CASSSGVRTGELFF
NA,TRBJ2-7,NA,TRBV27,TGTGCCAGCCTTAGGGTCGAGCAGTACTTC,CASLRVEQYF
NA,TRBJ2-7,TRBD1,TRBV5-6,TGTGCCAGCAGCGGAACGGGACAGAGCTACGAGCAGTACTTC,CASSGTGQSYEQYF
many,TRBJ1-1,NA,TRBV10-3,TGTGCCATCAGTGAGAGGGCCACAATGAACACTGAAGCTTTCTTT,CAISERATMNTEAFF
NA,TRBJ2-3,NA,TRBV11-2,TGTGCCAGCAGCTTCCAGGTGTACACAGATACGCAGTATTTT,CASSFQVYTDTQYF
NA,TRBJ1-6,NA,TRBV11-3,TGTGCCAGCAGCTTATTGTCGTCGGCCAGCTCCTATAATTCACCCCTCCACTTT,CASSLLSSASSYNSPLHF
NA,TRBJ1-2,TRBD1,TRBV9,TGTGCCAGCAGCGCAACAGGGGGCCTTAACTATGGCTACACCTTC,CASSATGGLNYGYTF
NA,TRBJ2-7,TRBD2,TRBV6-1,TGTGCCAGCAGTGAAGGCCTAGCGGGAGGGTACGAGCAGTACTTC,CASSEGLAGGYEQYF
NA,TRBJ2-2,NA,TRBV6-5,TGTGCCAGCAGTTACCAGGGTTTCCCTACCGGGGAGCTGTTTTTT,CASSYQGFPTGELFF
NA,TRBJ1-1,NA,TRBV12-3/TRBV12-4,TGTGCCAGCAGCGTGGTCAGGGACACTGAAGCTTTCTTT,CASSVVRDTEAFF
few,TRBJ1-5,TRBD1,TRBV6-5,TGTGCCAGCAGTCCCCTGGGGGTCGGGACAGCGAATCAGCCCCAGCATTTT,CASSPLGVGTANQPQHF
many,TRBJ2-3,NA,TRBV2,TGTGCCAGCAGTGCGGCAGATACGCAGTATTTT,CASSAADTQYF
few,TRBJ2-2,NA,TRBV5-1,TGCGCCAGCGCCCAGACAGGGAACACCGGGGAGCTGTTTTTT,CASAQTGNTGELFF
few,TRBJ2-1,TRBD1,TRBV3-1,TGTGCCAGCAGCCATAGACAGGGCTCCTACAATGAGCAGTTCTTC,CASSHRQGSYNEQFF
many,TRBJ1-2,NA,TRBV11-2,TGTGCCAGCAGCCCGGACAGCTCCTATGGCTACACCTTC,CASSPDSSYGYTF
many,TRBJ1-1,NA,TRBV7-9,TGTGCCAGCAGCTTTGACGGGGACACTGAAGCTTTCTTT,CASSFDGDTEAFF
few,TRBJ2-3,NA,TRBV9,TGTGCCAGCAGCTGGGGGGCTCCAGATACGCAGTATTTT,CASSWGAPDTQYF
NA,TRBJ1-5,NA,TRBV6-2/TRBV6-3,TGTGCCAGCAGGCAGGGAAATAGCAATCAGCCCCAGCATTTT,CASRQGNSNQPQHF
NA,TRBJ1-6,NA,TRBV6-5,TGTGCCAGCAGTTATCCGAATTCACCCCTCCACTTT,CASSYPNSPLHF
NA,TRBJ1-1,NA,TRBV29-1,TGCAGCGGGGGTTTACAGGGCGGGTACACTGAAGCTTTCTTT,CSGGLQGGYTEAFF
NA,TRBJ2-3,NA,TRBV5-5,TGTGCCAGCAGCTTGGGGCCTCTCGGCACAGATACGCAGTATTTT,CASSLGPLGTDTQYF
NA,TRBJ2-7,TRBD1,TRBV2,TGTGCCAGCAGTACCAGGGGGCTCCTCTACGAGCAGTACTTC,CASSTRGLLYEQYF
few,TRBJ1-2,NA,TRBV4-3,TGCGCCAGCAGCCAGTACAGGGTTCCCCATAACTATGGCTACACCTTC,CASSQYRVPHNYGYTF
few,TRBJ2-1,NA,TRBV6-2/TRBV6-3,TGTGCCAGCAGTTACCACTCCCTAAGCTCCTACAATGAGCAGTTCTTC,CASSYHSLSSYNEQFF
few,TRBJ1-1,NA,TRBV29-1,TGCAGCGTTGTTCGGGGGCAGATGGCTGAAGCTTTCTTT,CSVVRGQMAEAFF
many,TRBJ1-1,NA,TRBV29-1,TGCAGCGCGGGGCCGGGTAGGCTCACTGAAGCTTTCTTT,CSAGPGRLTEAFF
few,TRBJ2-1,NA,TRBV3-1,TGTGCCAGCAGCCAAGATCCCCACCGGGGAGGTCCGGATGAGCAGTTCTTC,CASSQDPHRGGPDEQFF